This TCR beta chain was documented in a study of control samples from healthy donors and cancer patients. The length of the CDR3 is 15 residues. The germline gives CDR1 MNHEY, CDR2 SVGAGI. Trimming shortened V by 7 bases and J by 4 bases, and 17 bases separated the two germline ends. There are a few counts of this clone. This table comes from immunoSEQ multiplex PCR, and its TCRdb copy is limited to in-frame clones, with some not included. The sample lists approximately 58,000 clones; about nine tenths were seen once. The V gene is TRBV6-5, the J gene TRBJ1-3; weak D call: TRBD1 (5 bases). The receptor comes from a man between 60 and 75 years old with head and neck cancer. Sequencing was performed on PBMCs. The CDR3, as DNA: TGTGCCAGCACTTCTCGGAGGGGAGGAGGAAACACCATATATTTT. Its translation: CASTSRRGGGNTIYF.